This TCR beta chain was identified during a study of CD8+CD57+ T cells in acquired aplastic anemia. As for the study in general: DNA from sorted CD4+ and CD8+ cells averaged roughly 3.4 ug.

The germline V gene encodes CDR1 ENHRY and CDR2 SYGVKD. The CDR3 has 13 residues. Trimming cost V 11 bases and J 0 bases; bases outside gene matches: 4. As regards this clonotype: The antigen is undetermined.

Study outcomes and limitations: Patients had twenty-nine CD8+ CDR3 sequences in common with controls (the shared set).

Profiling of TCR beta VDJ combinations and CDR3 sequences used genomic DNA as template. TCRdb called the reads again in MiXCR, with one record for every CDR3 protein. The sample consists of roughly 300,000 distinct CDR3 sequences, 55% to 65% of them appearing once. Sequenced sample: sorted CD4+, CD8+, or CD8+CD57+ T cells (not recorded which) from PBMCs. This chain connects TRBV10-3 to TRBJ1-3; 7 bases align to TRBD1. This receptor was taken from a human donor with severe aplastic anemia or a healthy control (not recorded which). The CDR3: CAATGASGNTIYF. The DNA of the CDR3 is TGTGCCGCAACAGGGGCCTCTGGAAACACCATATATTTT.